This record concerns one TCR beta chain sequence. The sample comes from a study of blood T cell repertoires in COVID-19. The CDR3 has 14 amino acids. Germline lookup yields CDR1 SGHTA and CDR2 FQGNSA. After removal of 4 bases from V and 8 bases from J, the junction contained 8 bases not matched to a gene. Using immunoSEQ multiplex PCR, the repertoire was profiled, and TCRdb retains in-frame clones only, with some absent. The top ten clones hold 10% to 15% of a sample with under 300,000 clones, 65% to 90% of them seen once. This rearrangement joins TRBV7-2 to TRBJ2-1; 7 bases line up with TRBD1. This receptor was taken from a human donor in a cohort sampled during active COVID-19. Sequencing was carried out using peripheral blood. The CDR3 loop reads CASSSQTGVDEQFF. The CDR3 DNA sequence: TGTGCCAGCAGCTCCCAAACAGGGGTAGATGAGCAGTTCTTC.